The rows below give T cell receptor beta chains drawn from one sample of a study of T cell responses to AZD1222 COVID-19 vaccine. The table came from immunoSEQ multiplex PCR; TCRdb's copy has only in-frame clones and leaves some out. The sample contains more than 100,000 clones, 85% to 95% of which appear only once. Sample: peripheral blood, taken 28 days after the second AZD1222 dose. These receptors were collected from an adult who received the AZD1222 COVID-19 vaccine. CDR3s leave out the opening cysteine and the closing phenylalanine or tryptophan. A D gene is named only where the DNA matches it firmly.

d_gene: TRBD1; v_gene: TRBV7-2; CDR3aa: ASSPRTGSYGYT
d_gene: .; v_gene: TRBV19; CDR3aa: ASNLGNYGYT
d_gene: .; v_gene: TRBV9; CDR3aa: ASSERANEGGTQY
d_gene: TRBD2; v_gene: TRBV6-5; CDR3aa: ASSYRGLGGVYEQY
d_gene: TRBD1; v_gene: TRBV5-1; CDR3aa: ASSRGQGAQETQY
d_gene: .; v_gene: TRBV28; CDR3aa: ASSEGAMNTEAF
d_gene: .; v_gene: TRBV5-6; CDR3aa: ASSRYSINPGAF
d_gene: TRBD2; v_gene: TRBV27; CDR3aa: ASSWGLAGAGEQY
d_gene: TRBD2; v_gene: TRBV10-3; CDR3aa: AISPREMVAGDYNEQF
d_gene: .; v_gene: TRBV20-1; CDR3aa: SAVGGASF
d_gene: .; v_gene: TRBV18; CDR3aa: ASSSPSYTDTQY
d_gene: TRBD2; v_gene: TRBV2; CDR3aa: ASAGERGTGELF
d_gene: TRBD1; v_gene: TRBV5-1; CDR3aa: ASSLIPGQGFLNTEAF
d_gene: TRBD1; v_gene: TRBV28; CDR3aa: ASSPGQGGGYT
d_gene: .; v_gene: TRBV28; CDR3aa: ASSLSPIGYEQY
d_gene: .; v_gene: TRBV9; CDR3aa: ASSVSREYNEQF
d_gene: TRBD2; v_gene: TRBV7-9; CDR3aa: ASSQRAGPYNEQF
d_gene: TRBD2; v_gene: TRBV7-9; CDR3aa: ASSLGRERHEQY
d_gene: .; v_gene: TRBV7-9; CDR3aa: ASSLSGSNTEAF
d_gene: .; v_gene: TRBV2; CDR3aa: ASTGDAHEQY
d_gene: TRBD1; v_gene: TRBV27; CDR3aa: ASSLVSGTGRVPINGYT
d_gene: .; v_gene: TRBV6-2/TRBV6-3; CDR3aa: ASSLGYEQY
d_gene: .; v_gene: TRBV14; CDR3aa: ASSPRDGTSSYNSPLH
d_gene: .; v_gene: TRBV9; CDR3aa: ASSVFGGEIYGYT
d_gene: TRBD2; v_gene: TRBV18; CDR3aa: ASSPPGLAGGLAKNIQY
d_gene: .; v_gene: TRBV7-9; CDR3aa: ASSLVQGVTYEQY
d_gene: .; v_gene: TRBV18; CDR3aa: ASSPRQSTDTQY
d_gene: TRBD2; v_gene: TRBV7-2; CDR3aa: ASSTSGGPTDTQY
d_gene: .; v_gene: TRBV20-1; CDR3aa: SASPPSSLETQY
d_gene: TRBD1; v_gene: TRBV18; CDR3aa: ASSPLPRTGGYSSPLH
d_gene: .; v_gene: TRBV5-1; CDR3aa: ASSLVPQETQY
d_gene: TRBD2; v_gene: TRBV7-2; CDR3aa: ASSLRSSGSTAEQY
d_gene: .; v_gene: TRBV4-3; CDR3aa: ASSLGSGYGDTQY
d_gene: .; v_gene: TRBV19; CDR3aa: ATHQSGPSRYGYT
d_gene: TRBD1; v_gene: TRBV6-5; CDR3aa: ASSYSGGLAF
d_gene: .; v_gene: TRBV15; CDR3aa: ATSRHGGETQY
d_gene: .; v_gene: TRBV7-2; CDR3aa: ASSFGALGANVLT
d_gene: TRBD1; v_gene: TRBV7-6; CDR3aa: ASSRGVQGGNSPLH
d_gene: TRBD1; v_gene: TRBV7-9; CDR3aa: ASSSPRTGSLNEQF
d_gene: .; v_gene: TRBV7-9; CDR3aa: ASSEQGVNGELF
d_gene: TRBD1; v_gene: TRBV7-8; CDR3aa: ASSLFGTGEIGRPQH
d_gene: TRBD2; v_gene: TRBV28; CDR3aa: ASSHIKGLAGKWDEQY
d_gene: TRBD1; v_gene: TRBV7-9; CDR3aa: ASSPDRDYGYT
d_gene: .; v_gene: TRBV30; CDR3aa: AWSGRGRDSPLH
d_gene: .; v_gene: TRBV7-2; CDR3aa: ASSLFGRGDNEQF
d_gene: .; v_gene: TRBV5-1; CDR3aa: ASSFLTIPDTQY
d_gene: .; v_gene: TRBV9; CDR3aa: ASSADSFQPQH
d_gene: .; v_gene: TRBV6-1; CDR3aa: ASSEQVAIGYT
d_gene: TRBD1; v_gene: TRBV11-3; CDR3aa: ASSSGVEGQKNEQF
d_gene: .; v_gene: TRBV3-1/TRBV3-2; CDR3aa: ASSQGARAWTGANVLT
d_gene: .; v_gene: TRBV14; CDR3aa: ASSVRNNQPQH
d_gene: .; v_gene: TRBV6-4; CDR3aa: ASSRSQYSGNTIY
d_gene: .; v_gene: TRBV7-2; CDR3aa: ASSRQGPITDTQY